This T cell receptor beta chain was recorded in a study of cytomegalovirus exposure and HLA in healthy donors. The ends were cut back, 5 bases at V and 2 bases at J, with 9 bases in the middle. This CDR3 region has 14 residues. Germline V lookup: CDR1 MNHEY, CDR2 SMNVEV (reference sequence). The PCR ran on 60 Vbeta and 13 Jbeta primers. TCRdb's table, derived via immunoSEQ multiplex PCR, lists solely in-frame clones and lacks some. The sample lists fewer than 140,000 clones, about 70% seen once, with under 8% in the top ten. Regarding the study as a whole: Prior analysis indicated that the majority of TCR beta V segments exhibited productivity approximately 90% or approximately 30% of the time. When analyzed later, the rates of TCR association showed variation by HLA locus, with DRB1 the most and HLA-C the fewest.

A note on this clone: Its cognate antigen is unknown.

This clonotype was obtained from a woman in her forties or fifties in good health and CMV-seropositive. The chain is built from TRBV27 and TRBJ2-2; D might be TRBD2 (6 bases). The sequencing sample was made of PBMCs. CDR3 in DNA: TGTGCCAGCAGTCGCGGGATCAACACCGGGGAGCTGTTTTTT. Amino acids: CASSRGINTGELFF.